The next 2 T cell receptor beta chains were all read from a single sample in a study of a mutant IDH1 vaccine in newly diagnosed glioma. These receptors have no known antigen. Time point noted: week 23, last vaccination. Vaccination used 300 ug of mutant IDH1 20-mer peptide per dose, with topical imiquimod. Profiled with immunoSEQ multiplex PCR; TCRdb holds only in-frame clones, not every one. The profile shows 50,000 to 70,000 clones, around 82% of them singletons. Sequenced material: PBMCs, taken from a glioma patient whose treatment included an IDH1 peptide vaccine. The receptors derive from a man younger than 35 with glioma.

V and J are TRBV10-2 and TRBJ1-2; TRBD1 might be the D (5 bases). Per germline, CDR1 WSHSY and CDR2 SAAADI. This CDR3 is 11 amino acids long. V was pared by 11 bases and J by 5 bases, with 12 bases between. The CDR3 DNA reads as TGCGCCGCCGGGGCGGGTTATGGCTACACCTTC. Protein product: CAAGAGYGYTF.

The CDR3 nucleotides read TGTGCCAGCAGTTTTAAAGGTTACAAGGGCGTCTATGGCTACACCTTC. Translating gives CASSFKGYKGVYGYTF. The genes are TRBV28 and TRBJ1-2; D remains ambiguous. V gave up 3 bases and J gave up 4 bases, with 18 bases separating them. CDR3 length equals 16 residues. The germline CDR1 and CDR2 sequences are MDHEN and SYDVKM.